The 24 T cell receptor beta chains given below trace back to one sample, sequenced in a study of vaccination and CD4 T cells after COVID-19. Researchers used the Oncomine TCR Beta short-read assay to sequence DNA from cultured CD4+ T cells. Each CDR3 protein gets one entry after TCRdb re-called the PCR reads with MiXCR. Of 15,000 or so distinct CDR3 sequences in the sample, 40% to 55% were seen once. The treatment was: roughly 10-day PBMC culture with coronavirus spike peptide pools or control peptides (ViraFEST assay). Their antigen targets remain unknown. Sequencing was done on a sample of CD4+ T cells from blood, cultured in vitro. Every receptor here comes from a human donor who had recovered from COVID-19.

This clonotype has more than one count but fewer than ten. The chain links TRBV11-2 to TRBJ2-2; D unclear. The CDR3 length is 14 residues. CDR1 and CDR2 (germline): SGHAT, FQNNGV. Trimming pared 0 bases from V and 7 bases from J, leaving 9 bases between. The CDR3 reads CASSLDPVIGELFF. CDR3 nucleotide sequence: TGTGCCAGCAGCTTAGATCCAGTGATCGGGGAGCTGTTTTTT.

This sequence joins TRBV12-3 or TRBV12-4 and TRBJ1-2; D remains ambiguous. The CDR3 consists of 15 residues. Trimming pared 3 bases from V and 2 bases from J, leaving 13 bases between. CDR3 in DNA: TGTGCCAGCAGTTTCGGGAGCTTGCTAAACTATGGCTACACCTTC. This translates into CASSFGSLLNYGYTF.

The V and J genes are TRBV7-2 and TRBJ1-2; D might be TRBD1 (6 bases). Trimming left V 3 bases short and J 4 bases short, with 15 bases between. The germline gives CDR1 SGHTA, CDR2 FQGNSA. This CDR3 spans 15 amino acids. The CDR3 DNA is TGTGCCAGCAGCTTGGCCCCGGGAGGGGGCTATGGCTACACCTTC. Translating gives CASSLAPGGGYGYTF.

This clonotype has just one count. The V and J genes are TRBV29-1 and TRBJ1-1; D perhaps matches TRBD1 (5 bases). Trimming took off 4 bases at V and 0 bases at J, with 12 bases between the two ends. The CDR3 has 14 amino acids. From germline, CDR1 is SQVTM and CDR2 ANQGSEA. The CDR3 protein is CSVVRWGMNTEAFF. The CDR3 DNA follows: TGCAGCGTTGTCCGGTGGGGGATGAACACTGAAGCTTTCTTT.

The chain uses TRBV30 and TRBJ2-3; possibly TRBD1 or TRBD2 for D (7 bases each). The CDR3 is 14 residues long. The V and J ends lost 0 bases and 5 bases respectively, with 12 bases between them. CDR1 is GTSNPN and CDR2 is SVGIG in the germline V gene (reference sequence). CDR3 region: CAWSVSGGVDTQYF. CDR3 sequence (DNA): TGTGCCTGGAGTGTATCAGGGGGGGTAGATACGCAGTATTTT.

The chain links TRBV7-9 to TRBJ1-3; D is possibly TRBD1 (6 bases). The germline V gene has CDR1 SEHNR and CDR2 FQNEAQ (reference sequence). The V and J ends lost 0 bases and 5 bases respectively, with 14 bases between them. The CDR3 loop spans 16 amino acids. The CDR3 DNA reads as TGTGCCAGCAGCTTAGCGTTCGGGGGCGAGAGAAACACCATATATTTT. Protein: CASSLAFGGERNTIYF.

The chain combines TRBV5-1 with TRBJ1-1; 9 bases match TRBD1. CDR1 is SGHRS, CDR2 YFSETQ, per germline. The V segment lost 1 base and the J segment 4 bases; nucleotides outside the gene matches: 8. This CDR3 is 16 amino acids long. CDR3 sequence (DNA): TGCGCCAGCAGCTTGAATGTGGGACAGGGTTCCACTGAAGCTTTCTTT. Translating it yields CASSLNVGQGSTEAFF.

This chain joins TRBV7-9 and TRBJ2-1; D remains unclear. The CDR3 is 13 residues long. The germline gives CDR1 SEHNR, CDR2 FQNEAQ (reference sequence). V was shortened by 6 bases and J by 3 bases, with 9 bases between the two germline ends. The CDR3 coding sequence is TGTGCCAGCAGTCCACACGGCTACAATGAGCAGTTCTTC. Protein sequence: CASSPHGYNEQFF.

This sequence joins TRBV30 and TRBJ1-5, with TRBD1 matching 11 bases. Germline V gives CDR1 GTSNPN, CDR2 SVGIG (reference sequence). The CDR3 spans 17 residues. With 2 bases clipped from V and 4 bases from J, the junction kept 10 bases outside the gene matches. The DNA for the CDR3 is TGTGCCTGGAGTAGGGGGCGGGGGACAGGGGGTAATCAGCCCCAGCATTTT. This translates into CAWSRGRGTGGNQPQHF. Supplemented by reference TRBV30 and TRBJ1-5, the full variable domain reads SQTIHQWPATLVQPVGSPLSLECTVEGTSNPNLYWYRQAAGRGLQLLFYSVGIGQISSEVPQNLSASRPQDRQFILSSKKLLLSDSGFYLCAWSRGRGTGGNQPQHFGDGTRLSIL.

This clonotype came up a few times. The gene calls are TRBV7-8 and TRBJ1-5, with D hard to call. Looked up from germline, CDR1 is SGHVS and CDR2 is FQNEAQ. V shed 5 bases and J shed 4 bases, with 9 bases lying between them. CDR3 length equals 13 residues. CDR3 in amino acids: CASSPSQNQPQHF. CDR3 nucleotides: TGTGCCAGCAGCCCTAGCCAAAATCAGCCCCAGCATTTT.

This clonotype was picked up a small number of times. The V call is TRBV20-1, the J call TRBJ1-1; D unresolved. Trimming took 5 bases from V and 7 from J, leaving 11 bases between them. In germline, CDR1 is DFQATT, CDR2 SNEGSKA (reference sequence). The CDR3 is 11 amino acids. The CDR3 DNA is TGCAGTGCTGCTCGCGGGCTTGAAGCTTTCTTT. Residues: CSAARGLEAFF.

This clonotype has only one observation. The chain employs TRBV30 and TRBJ1-5; 7 positions agree with TRBD1. Trimming removed 3 bases from V and 4 bases from J; junction bases left unmatched: 9. The CDR3 covers 15 residues. Germline V gene lookup returns CDR1 GTSNPN and CDR2 SVGIG (reference sequence). The CDR3 loop is CAWSGRGGWNQPQHF. The CDR3 DNA follows: TGTGCCTGGAGCGGCCGAGGGGGCTGGAATCAGCCCCAGCATTTT. Complete variable domain (other parts from reference TRBV30 and TRBJ1-5): SQTIHQWPATLVQPVGSPLSLECTVEGTSNPNLYWYRQAAGRGLQLLFYSVGIGQISSEVPQNLSASRPQDRQFILSSKKLLLSDSGFYLCAWSGRGGWNQPQHFGDGTRLSIL.

The J gene is TRBJ1-1, the V gene TRBV6-1; D remains ambiguous. The germline gives CDR1 MNHNS, CDR2 SASEGT. The germline V and J ends were trimmed by 1 base and 4 bases, with 4 bases remaining between them. This CDR3 spans 12 amino acids. CDR3 in DNA: TGTGCCAGCAGTGAAGGGGGCACTGAAGCTTTCTTT. Encoded protein: CASSEGGTEAFF.

The genes are TRBV4-1 and TRBJ2-7, with 8 bases that match TRBD1. Germline CDR1 and CDR2: MGHRA and YSYEKL. V trimming: 2 bases; J trimming: 6 bases; junction bases outside the gene matches: 3. CDR3 size: 13 residues. As DNA, the CDR3 is TGCGCCAGCAGCCAACAGGGGGCAGGCGAGCAGTACTTC. Amino acid sequence: CASSQQGAGEQYF.

This clonotype came up a few times. The V and J genes are TRBV20-1 and TRBJ2-7; 13 bases align to TRBD2. The CDR3 runs 12 residues. Trimming removed 6 bases from V and 7 bases from J; junction bases left unmatched: 3. In germline, CDR1 is DFQATT, CDR2 SNEGSKA (reference sequence). CDR3 coding DNA: TGCAGTGCCGGACTAGCGGGAGATGAGCAGTACTTC. Residues: CSAGLAGDEQYF.

The chain employs TRBV11-3 and TRBJ2-1, with D perhaps TRBD1 (5 bases). The germline V gene has CDR1 SGHNT and CDR2 YENEEA. With 2 bases removed from V and 5 bases from J, the gap between germline ends came to 10 bases. The CDR3 is 14 amino acids. CDR3 protein: CASSLFWGNNEQFF. In DNA, the CDR3 is TGTGCCAGCAGCTTATTTTGGGGCAACAATGAGCAGTTCTTC.

This chain connects TRBV5-6 to TRBJ1-1; tentative D call: TRBD1 (5 bases). V was clipped by 5 bases and J by 4 bases, with 9 bases between them. Germline CDR1 is SGHDT and CDR2 is YYEEEE. The CDR3 has 12 residues. This CDR3 is CASRRGITEAFF. The CDR3, as DNA: TGTGCCAGCAGGCGGGGGATCACTGAAGCTTTCTTT.

This chain uses TRBV28 with TRBJ2-2; weak D call: TRBD1 (6 bases). Germline assignment: CDR1 MDHEN and CDR2 SYDVKM. The CDR3 contains 15 residues. V lost 8 bases to trimming and J lost 1 base, with 14 bases between them. CDR3 loop: CASERSTGNTGELFF. The CDR3 nucleotides read TGTGCCAGCGAACGTTCGACAGGGAACACCGGGGAGCTGTTTTTT.

This chain connects TRBV2 to TRBJ2-1; TRBD2 matches at 7 bases. J was trimmed by 8 bases and V by 5 bases; bases with no gene match: 9. The CDR3 consists of 14 residues. Germline V CDR1 and CDR2: SNHLY, FYNNEI. The CDR3 loop is CASSLRTRVDEQFF. CDR3 DNA sequence: TGTGCCAGCAGTCTCCGGACTAGAGTCGATGAGCAGTTCTTC.

The J gene is TRBJ2-4, the V gene TRBV6-2 or TRBV6-3, with a tentative D call TRBD1 (6 bases). The CDR3 consists of 14 residues. CDR1 and CDR2 from the germline V gene are MNHEY and SVGEGT. Trimming took 6 bases from V and 3 from J, leaving 12 bases between them. The CDR3 loop is CASRSGQFKNIQYF. The CDR3 coding sequence is TGTGCCAGCAGGTCAGGACAGTTCAAAAACATTCAGTACTTC.

This clonotype appeared a few times. The gene calls are TRBV6-1 and TRBJ2-7; unclear D gene. Germline-derived CDR1 and CDR2 are MNHNS and SASEGT. V lost 6 bases, J lost 8 bases, and 14 bases lay in between. The CDR3 has 12 residues. In nucleotides, the CDR3 is TGTGCCAGCAGCCTCAGTAGGATCAAGCAGTACTTC. It yields the protein CASSLSRIKQYF.

The chain joins TRBV27 to TRBJ1-2; TRBD1 aligns across 12 bases. J lost 7 bases, V lost 6 bases, and 9 bases had no gene match. The CDR3 is 15 residues long. Germline V CDR1 and CDR2: MNHEY, SMNVEV (reference sequence). CDR3 DNA: TGTGCCAGCAGGCGGGGACAGGGGGCGGTGGGTGGCTACACCTTC. Translating it yields CASRRGQGAVGGYTF.

The chain carries TRBV11-3 and TRBJ2-1, with TRBD1 matching over 7 bases. The junction had 8 bases not matched to a gene; V was cut back by 4 bases and J by 8 bases. The length of the CDR3 is 14 residues. Germline V CDR1 and CDR2: SGHNT, YENEEA. The CDR3 region is CASSSRRTGDEQFF. For the CDR3, the DNA is TGTGCCAGCAGCTCTAGAAGGACAGGCGATGAGCAGTTCTTC. Using reference TRBV11-3 and TRBJ2-1 for the parts outside the CDR3, the full variable domain is EAGVVQSPRYKIIEKKQPVAFWCNPISGHNTLYWYLQNLGQGPELLIRYENEEAVDDSQLPKDRFSAERLKGVDSTLKIQPAELGDSAVYLCASSSRRTGDEQFFGPGTRLTVL.

By share, this clonotype counts as medium-sized (0.01 to 0.1%). The chain recombines TRBV19 with TRBJ1-5; D is possibly TRBD1 (6 bases). The CDR3 has 15 residues. From germline, CDR1 is LNHDA and CDR2 SQIVND (reference sequence). V lost 7 bases to trimming and J lost 3 bases, with 16 bases between them. The CDR3 spells CASTTGGGINQPQHF. CDR3 sequence (DNA): TGTGCCAGTACGACAGGAGGGGGTATCAATCAGCCCCAGCATTTT.